These 19 T cell receptor beta chains share one sample of origin, sequenced in a study of long-term antiretroviral therapy in people with HIV. This was the immunoSEQ v3.0 assay at survey level. Measured with immunoSEQ multiplex PCR; TCRdb has only the in-frame clones, and not every one. The table includes 30,000 to 40,000 clones, 94% detected once. This sample comprised unsorted PBMCs, obtained more than 5 years after starting antiretroviral therapy. These receptors all come from a woman aged 45 to 65 with HIV.

This clone appeared a single time. This rearrangement joins TRBV6-5 to TRBJ2-7; 12 bases are a match to TRBD2. From germline, CDR1 is MNHEY and CDR2 SVGAGI. Trimming took 6 bases from V and 7 from J; bases not matched to a gene: 7. There are 14 residues in the CDR3. CDR3 sequence (DNA): TGTGCCAGCAGGCTAGCGGGGGGGCGACGGGAGCAGTACTTC. This codes for CASRLAGGRREQYF.

This clone occurred once. The V gene is TRBV6-5, the J gene TRBJ1-2; D is uncertain. With 0 bases removed from V and 2 bases from J, the gap between germline ends came to 7 bases. Germline CDR1 reads MNHEY; CDR2 reads SVGAGI. CDR3 length: 14 residues. CDR3 loop: CASSYSQENYGYTF. CDR3 coding DNA: TGTGCCAGCAGTTACTCGCAGGAAAACTATGGCTACACCTTC.

This clone occurred once. The chain is built from TRBV19 and TRBJ2-5; 8 bases map to TRBD2. Germline V gives CDR1 LNHDA, CDR2 SQIVND (reference sequence). V was clipped by 7 bases and J by 1 base; unmatched bases: 8. The CDR3 totals 15 residues. The CDR3 protein is CASKGAGGGQETQYF. The CDR3 nucleotides are TGTGCCAGTAAGGGAGCCGGGGGGGGCCAAGAGACCCAGTACTTC.

This clone was detected a few times. Relative to the germline gene, one junction end is altered; a read error may explain this. V and J are TRBV7-7 and TRBJ2-7, with 9 nucleotides matching TRBD1. This CDR3 has 14 residues. The germline CDR1 and CDR2 sequences are SSHAT and FNYEAQ (reference sequence). CDR3 DNA sequence: TGTGCTAGCAGCCCCGGACAGGGGAAGTACGAGCAGTACTTC. Amino acid sequence: CASSPGQGKYEQYF.

This chain links TRBV19 with TRBJ2-3; D is perhaps TRBD2 (7 bases). CDR1 and CDR2 from the germline V gene are LNHDA and SQIVND (reference sequence). The CDR3 consists of 13 residues. Trimming stripped 8 bases from V and 3 bases from J, with 12 bases between. The DNA of the CDR3 is TGTGCCAGTCGGGGGGCCGGGACAGATACGCAGTATTTT. Amino acid sequence: CASRGAGTDTQYF. The full variable domain, in which reference TRBV19 and TRBJ2-3 provide the parts outside the CDR3, is DGGITQSPKYLFRKEGQNVTLSCEQNLNHDAMYWYRQDPGQGLRLIYYSQIVNDFQKGDIAEGYSVSREKKESFPLTVTSAQKNPTAFYLCASRGAGTDTQYFGPGTRLTVL.

This chain connects TRBV2 to TRBJ1-5, with D unclear. The germline V gene encodes CDR1 SNHLY and CDR2 FYNNEI. CDR3 length: 13 residues. V lost 7 bases, J lost 3 bases, and 10 bases lay in between. The DNA of the CDR3 is TGTGCCAGCACCCACGGGTTCAATCAGCCCCAGCATTTT. Residues: CASTHGFNQPQHF.

The chain recombines TRBV5-6 with TRBJ2-1; tentative D call: TRBD1 (6 bases). This CDR3 is built from 16 residues. CDR1 SGHDT and CDR2 YYEEEE come from the germline V gene. Trimming removed 6 bases from V and 4 bases from J, with 20 bases in between. CDR3 nucleotides: TGTGCCAGCACCTCCGGGCCCGGGACAAAATACAATGAGCAGTTCTTC. It encodes CASTSGPGTKYNEQFF.

The genes are TRBV11-1 and TRBJ1-1; perhaps TRBD1 as D (6 bases). CDR1 and CDR2 (germline): SGHAT, FQDESV (reference sequence). The germline V and J ends were trimmed by 6 bases and 4 bases, with 12 bases remaining between them. The CDR3 contains 13 residues. CDR3 sequence: CASRKGGTTEAFF. The CDR3 coding sequence is TGTGCCAGCAGAAAGGGGGGGACCACTGAAGCTTTCTTT.

This clone was picked up one time. The rearrangement links TRBV6-5 to TRBJ2-3; the D gene is possibly TRBD2 (7 bases). The V gene's germline CDR1 is MNHEY and CDR2 SVGAGI. The CDR3 contains 15 residues. The germline V and J ends were trimmed by 6 bases and 0 bases, with 13 bases remaining between them. The CDR3 nucleotides are TGTGCCAGCAGAGCTGCGGGGGCTAGCACAGATACGCAGTATTTT. It yields the protein CASRAAGASTDTQYF.

The CDR3 region is CASSLAGAYNSPLHF. The CDR3 nucleotides are TGTGCCAGCAGCTTAGCGGGAGCCTATAATTCACCCCTCCACTTT. The V and J genes are TRBV7-2 and TRBJ1-6, with no clear D. Per the germline V gene, CDR1 is SGHTA and CDR2 is FQGNSA. V lost 0 bases and J lost 2, with 5 bases in between. The CDR3 totals 15 residues.

The chain links TRBV11-3 to TRBJ2-2; 9 nucleotides line up with TRBD1. The CDR3 totals 17 residues. The germline V gene encodes CDR1 SGHNT and CDR2 YENEEA. With 5 bases clipped from V and 3 bases from J, the junction kept 10 bases outside the gene matches. CDR3 DNA: TGTGCCAGCAGCCTGGACAGGGGAGGCCTTTACACCGGGGAGCTGTTTTTT. Its translation: CASSLDRGGLYTGELFF.

V and J are TRBV7-2 and TRBJ1-1, with a possible D match to TRBD1 (5 bases). This CDR3 has 13 residues. Trimming shortened V by 5 bases and J by 4 bases, and 11 bases separated the two germline ends. Germline assignment: CDR1 SGHTA and CDR2 FQGNSA. CDR3 sequence: CASSTRGGTEAFF. The CDR3 nucleotides are TGTGCCAGCAGCACACGGGGGGGCACTGAAGCTTTCTTT. The entire variable domain, with the rest obtained from reference TRBV7-2 and TRBJ1-1, is as follows: GAGVSQSPSNKVTEKGKDVELRCDPISGHTALYWYRQSLGQGLEFLIYFQGNSAPDKSGLPSDRFSAERTGGSVSTLTIQRTQQEDSAVYLCASSTRGGTEAFFGQGTRLTVV.

The chain combines TRBV13 with TRBJ2-4; unclear D gene. Trimming removed 4 bases from V and 10 bases from J, with 11 bases in between. This CDR3 spans 12 amino acids. Germline CDR1 PRHDT, CDR2 FYEKMQ (reference sequence). DNA of the CDR3: TGTGCCAGCAGCTCGCCTCAGGAAATTCAGTACTTC. It is translated as CASSSPQEIQYF. The full variable domain, completed using reference TRBV13 and TRBJ2-4, is AAGVIQSPRHLIKEKRETATLKCYPIPRHDTVYWYQQGPGQDPQFLISFYEKMQSDKGSIPDRFSAQQFSDYHSELNMSSLELGDSALYFCASSSPQEIQYFGAGTRLSVL.

The rearrangement links TRBV5-4 to TRBJ2-3; D not certain. The V end lost 1 base, the J end lost 1 base, and 10 bases lay between the germline ends. Germline CDR1 SGHNT, CDR2 YYREEE (reference sequence). There are 15 residues in the CDR3. The CDR3 loop is CASSLRVLGTDTQYF. The DNA for the CDR3 is TGTGCCAGCAGCTTGAGGGTGCTCGGCACAGATACGCAGTATTTT. Filled out from reference TRBV5-4 and TRBJ2-3, the complete variable domain reads ETGVTQSPTHLIKTRGQQVTLRCSSQSGHNTVSWYQQALGQGPQFIFQYYREEENGRGNFPPRFSGLQFPNYSSELNVNALELDDSALYLCASSLRVLGTDTQYFGPGTRLTVL.

The CDR3 is CASSQVTGTGENEQYF. In DNA, the CDR3 is TGTGCCAGCAGCCAGGTTACCGGGACAGGGGAGAACGAGCAGTACTTC. The J gene is TRBJ2-7, the V gene TRBV4-2; TRBD1 aligns across 10 bases. CDR3 length: 16 residues. The germline gives CDR1 LGHNA, CDR2 YNFKEQ. The J segment lost 5 bases and the V segment lost 3 bases, leaving 10 bases of the junction unmatched.

The chain employs TRBV6-5 and TRBJ2-3, with D possibly called TRBD1 or TRBD2 (5 bases each). Germline V gene sequence: CDR1 MNHEY, CDR2 SVGAGI. V was shortened by 8 bases and J by 8 bases, with 14 bases between the two germline ends. The CDR3 is 12 residues long. The CDR3, as DNA: TGTGCCAGCTGTGGGGGTTCGGGTACGCAGTATTTT. Protein product: CASCGGSGTQYF.

The rearrangement uses TRBV7-8 and TRBJ1-2; D remains unclear. The germline V gene has CDR1 SGHVS and CDR2 FQNEAQ. This CDR3 region has 13 residues. V lost 5 bases and J 3 bases, leaving 10 bases between the germline ends. The CDR3 sequence: CASSPAEDYGYTF. The CDR3 bases are TGTGCCAGCAGCCCGGCGGAGGACTATGGCTACACCTTC.

The V and J genes are TRBV11-3 and TRBJ2-1, with D perhaps TRBD1 (6 bases). The V end lost 5 bases, the J end lost 4 bases, and 18 bases lay between the germline ends. Germline V lookup: CDR1 SGHNT, CDR2 YENEEA. This CDR3 has 16 residues. The CDR3 bases are TGTGCCAGCAGCATAGGGGGAATGGTCGGTTACAATGAGCAGTTCTTC. Encoded protein: CASSIGGMVGYNEQFF.

The chain recombines TRBV6-6 with TRBJ2-3; D unclear. Looked up from germline, CDR1 is MNHNY and CDR2 is SVGAGI (reference sequence). V shed 5 bases and J shed 2 bases, with 14 bases lying between them. There are 15 residues in the CDR3. The CDR3 here is CASSMGQTFTDTQYF. Here the CDR3 DNA reads TGTGCCAGCAGTATGGGCCAGACTTTCACAGATACGCAGTATTTT.